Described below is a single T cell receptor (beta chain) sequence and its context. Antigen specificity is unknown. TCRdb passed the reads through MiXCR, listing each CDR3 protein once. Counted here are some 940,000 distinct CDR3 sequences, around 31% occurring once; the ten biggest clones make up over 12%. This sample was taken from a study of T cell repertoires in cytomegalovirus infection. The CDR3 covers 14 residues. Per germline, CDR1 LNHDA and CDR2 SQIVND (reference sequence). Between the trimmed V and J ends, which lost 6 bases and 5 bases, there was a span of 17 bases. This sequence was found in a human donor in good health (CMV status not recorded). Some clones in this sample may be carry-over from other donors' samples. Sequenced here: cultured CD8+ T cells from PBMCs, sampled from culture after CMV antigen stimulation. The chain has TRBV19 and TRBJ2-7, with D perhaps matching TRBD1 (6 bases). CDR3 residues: CASSSRLQGNEQYF. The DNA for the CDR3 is TGTGCCAGTAGCTCTCGCCTACAGGGTAACGAGCAGTACTTC.